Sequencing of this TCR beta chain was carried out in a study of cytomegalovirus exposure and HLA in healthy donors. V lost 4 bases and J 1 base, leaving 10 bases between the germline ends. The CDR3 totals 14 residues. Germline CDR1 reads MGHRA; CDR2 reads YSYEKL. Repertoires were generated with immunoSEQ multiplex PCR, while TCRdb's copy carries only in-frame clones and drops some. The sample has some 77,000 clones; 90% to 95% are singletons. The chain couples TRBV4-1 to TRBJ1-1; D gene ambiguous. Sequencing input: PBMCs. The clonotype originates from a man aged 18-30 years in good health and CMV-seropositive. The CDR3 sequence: CASSLREGNTEAFF. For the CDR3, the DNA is TGCGCCAGCAGCCTACGGGAAGGGAACACTGAAGCTTTCTTT.